These 21 T cell receptor beta chains were sequenced from one sample in a study of CD8+ T cells in alopecia areata. RNA extraction was followed by reverse transcription into cDNA, which acted as the sequencing template. Profiled with immunoSEQ multiplex PCR; TCRdb holds only in-frame clones, not every one. The data hold about 200,000 clones, with 56% observed a single time. Material for sequencing was CD8+ T cells sorted from blood. The receptors stem from a human donor in good health.

This clone was recorded once. V usage is TRBV7-6 and J usage is TRBJ2-1; maybe TRBD2 (6 bases). The CDR3 extends over 14 amino acids. Trimming took off 5 bases at V and 9 bases at J, with 17 bases between the two ends. CDR1 and CDR2 (germline): SGHVS, FNYEAQ. The CDR3 DNA reads as TGTGCCAGCAGCCTCATGAGGGAAGCGGGTGAGCAGTTCTTC. This translates into CASSLMREAGEQFF.

This clone has only a few counts. The J gene is TRBJ1-1, the V gene TRBV5-6; weak D call: TRBD1 (5 bases). This CDR3 has 13 amino acids. Germline V gene data show CDR1 as SGHDT and CDR2 as YYEEEE. Trimming took off 3 bases at V and 7 bases at J, with 13 bases between the two ends. CDR3 nucleotides: TGTGCCAGCAGCTCCTTAATCGGGGGTGAAGCTTTCTTT. It translates to CASSSLIGGEAFF.

The chain employs TRBV13 and TRBJ2-1, with 8 bases that match TRBD1. Per the germline V gene, CDR1 is PRHDT and CDR2 is FYEKMQ (reference sequence). The CDR3 totals 17 residues. The ends lost 3 bases at V and 9 bases at J; junction bases unmatched: 16. The CDR3 region is CASSFETGEVSAGEQFF. The CDR3 DNA reads as TGTGCCAGCAGCTTTGAGACAGGGGAGGTTTCGGCGGGTGAGCAGTTCTTC.

This clone was detected a few times. This chain uses TRBV5-1 with TRBJ2-5; D could derive from TRBD1 or TRBD2 (7 bases each). V gave up 0 bases and J gave up 4 bases, with 16 bases separating them. This CDR3 has 16 amino acids. Per the germline V gene, CDR1 is SGHRS and CDR2 is YFSETQ. The CDR3 here is CASSLGPAGQLETQYF. The CDR3 nucleotides read TGCGCCAGCAGCTTGGGTCCAGCGGGACAGCTAGAGACCCAGTACTTC.

This chain links TRBV4-1 with TRBJ1-1, with TRBD1 as a possible D gene (5 bases). This CDR3 spans 15 amino acids. The V end lost 2 bases, the J end lost 5 bases, and 15 bases lay between the germline ends. The germline V gene has CDR1 MGHRA and CDR2 YSYEKL. The CDR3 region is CASSQYGSWGTEAFF. CDR3 nucleotide sequence: TGCGCCAGCAGCCAATATGGGAGCTGGGGGACTGAAGCTTTCTTT.

The CDR3: CACREGRGGYNEQFF. CDR3 sequence (DNA): TGTGCCTGTCGAGAGGGGCGGGGGGGCTACAATGAGCAGTTCTTC. This chain links TRBV30 with TRBJ2-1; 9 bases align to TRBD2. The CDR3 loop spans 15 amino acids. V gave up 6 bases and J gave up 3 bases; unmatched junction bases: 9. Germline V gene data show CDR1 as GTSNPN and CDR2 as SVGIG (reference sequence). The variable domain in full, with the rest retrieved from reference TRBV30 and TRBJ2-1, is SQTIHQWPATLVQPVGSPLSLECTVEGTSNPNLYWYRQAAGRGLQLLFYSVGIGQISSEVPQNLSASRPQDRQFILSSKKLLLSDSGFYLCACREGRGGYNEQFFGPGTRLTVL.

This chain uses TRBV7-9 with TRBJ2-1; D possibly matches TRBD1 or TRBD2 (5 bases each). Trimming shortened V by 5 bases and J by 13 bases, and 9 bases separated the two germline ends. The CDR3 extends over 10 amino acids. CDR1 and CDR2 (germline): SEHNR, FQNEAQ (reference sequence). Here the CDR3 reads CASSAGAQFF. The CDR3 DNA reads as TGTGCCAGCAGCGCCGGGGCACAGTTCTTC.

This clone has more than one count but fewer than ten. This chain links TRBV25-1 with TRBJ1-6; 7 bases align to TRBD1. With V trimmed by 2 bases and J by 5 bases, 0 bases remained unmatched. In germline, CDR1 is MGHDK, CDR2 SYGVNS. CDR3 length: 14 residues. Here the CDR3 DNA reads TGTGCCAGCAGTGAAACAGGGGATAATTCACCCCTCCACTTT. Translated, it gives CASSETGDNSPLHF.

The chain recombines TRBV25-1 with TRBJ2-7; D not certain. CDR3 length: 14 residues. Trimming removed 7 bases at V and 1 base at J, with 14 bases between. The germline gives CDR1 MGHDK, CDR2 SYGVNS. CDR3 region: CASILGSSSYEQYF. The CDR3 DNA reads as TGTGCCAGCATTCTCGGTAGCAGTTCCTACGAGCAGTACTTC.

The rearrangement joins TRBV4-1 to TRBJ1-5; TRBD1 might be the D (6 bases). Germline loops: CDR1 MGHRA, CDR2 YSYEKL. This CDR3 is 14 amino acids long. Trimming left V 0 bases short and J 7 bases short, with 10 bases between. The CDR3 DNA reads as TGCGCCAGCAGCCAAGAAAGGGGGGCCCAGCCCCAGCATTTT. Protein product: CASSQERGAQPQHF.

In this sample, this clone turned up once. The chain has TRBV29-1 and TRBJ2-5; 14 nucleotides match TRBD2. J lost 5 bases, V lost 6 bases, and 8 bases had no gene match. The germline V gene has CDR1 SQVTM and CDR2 ANQGSEA. The CDR3 totals 15 residues. This chain's CDR3 is CSVKPTSGGGETQYF. In DNA form, the CDR3 reads TGCAGCGTGAAGCCGACTAGCGGGGGGGGTGAGACCCAGTACTTC.

This clone was found a few times. The rearrangement links TRBV19 to TRBJ2-1; the D gene is possibly TRBD1 (6 bases). Germline CDR1 and CDR2: LNHDA and SQIVND (reference sequence). CDR3 size: 16 residues. The V gene lost 3 bases and the J gene lost 9 bases, with 21 bases spanning the gap. DNA for the CDR3: TGTGCCAGTAGTATGATATCAACAGGGTTTGTTGGTGAGCAGTTCTTC. It yields the protein CASSMISTGFVGEQFF.

This clone showed up just a few times. The V call is TRBV4-1, the J call TRBJ1-2; D remains unclear. The CDR3 has 16 residues. Looked up from germline, CDR1 is MGHRA and CDR2 is YSYEKL. V was pared by 0 bases and J by 4 bases, with 15 bases between. The CDR3 nucleotides are TGCGCCAGCAGCCAAGATCGGGATGAAATAGCCTATGGCTACACCTTC. As protein: CASSQDRDEIAYGYTF.

The V gene is TRBV11-2, the J gene TRBJ1-5; TRBD1 might be the D (5 bases). Trimming removed 5 bases from V and 5 bases from J, with 13 bases in between. Germline V gene lookup returns CDR1 SGHAT and CDR2 FQNNGV. The CDR3 contains 14 residues. This chain's CDR3 is CASSHRRADQPQHF. CDR3 DNA: TGTGCCAGCAGCCATCGCAGGGCGGATCAGCCCCAGCATTTT.

The gene calls are TRBV27 and TRBJ2-7; D is ambiguous. V lost 0 bases and J lost 3, with 9 bases in between. The CDR3 is 14 residues long. Germline CDR1 and CDR2: MNHEY and SMNVEV (reference sequence). The CDR3 DNA reads TGTGCCAGCAGTTTATCACGGAGAGTCTACGAGCAGTACTTC. Translation gives CASSLSRRVYEQYF.

This clone was detected a few times. CDR3 sequence (DNA): TGTGCCAGCAGTACCTCAGGGCTCCCTATGAACACTGAAGCTTTCTTT. Translated: CASSTSGLPMNTEAFF. The rearrangement joins TRBV2 to TRBJ1-1; D is possibly TRBD1 (5 bases). The length of the CDR3 is 16 residues. Germline lookup yields CDR1 SNHLY and CDR2 FYNNEI. The ends were cut back, 5 bases at V and 0 bases at J, with 16 bases in the middle.

This chain links TRBV7-6 with TRBJ2-3, with D uncertain. CDR3 length: 15 amino acids. V lost 4 bases to trimming and J lost 0 bases, with 11 bases between them. The germline V gene encodes CDR1 SGHVS and CDR2 FNYEAQ. CDR3 nucleotides: TGTGCCAGCAGCTACCCGGGCGGTAGCACAGATACGCAGTATTTT. As protein: CASSYPGGSTDTQYF. The full variable domain, with the rest looked up from reference TRBV7-6 and TRBJ2-3, is GAGVSQSPRYKVTKRGQDVALRCDPISGHVSLYWYRQALGQGPEFLTYFNYEAQQDKSGLPNDRFSAERPEGSISTLTIQRTEQRDSAMYRCASSYPGGSTDTQYFGPGTRLTVL.

The table lists this clone with many counts. J is TRBJ2-1 and V is TRBV7-9, with TRBD2 identical over 14 bases. V shed 3 bases, J shed 6 bases, and the junction held 4 bases outside the gene matches. The CDR3 is 16 amino acids. In germline, CDR1 is SEHNR, CDR2 FQNEAQ (reference sequence). The CDR3 spells CASSFGLAGGRNEQFF. The DNA for the CDR3 is TGTGCCAGCAGCTTTGGACTAGCGGGGGGCCGCAATGAGCAGTTCTTC.

This clone appeared many times. J is TRBJ2-4 and V is TRBV18, with 7 positions matching TRBD1. Germline V gene lookup returns CDR1 KGHSH and CDR2 LQKENI. The CDR3 length is 17 residues. J was trimmed by 0 bases and V by 1 base; bases with no gene match: 6. The CDR3 protein is CASSPRSGGLAKNIQYF. The CDR3, as DNA: TGTGCCAGCTCACCACGGTCAGGGGGTCTAGCCAAAAACATTCAGTACTTC. Looking up the rest from reference TRBV18 and TRBJ2-4 gives the full variable domain: NAGVMQNPRHLVRRRGQEARLRCSPMKGHSHVYWYRQLPEEGLKFMVYLQKENIIDESGMPKERFSAEFPKEGPSILRIQQVVRGDSAAYFCASSPRSGGLAKNIQYFGAGTRLSVL.

The chain is built from TRBV15 and TRBJ2-3, with D perhaps matching TRBD2 (5 bases). The CDR3 totals 16 residues. Per the germline V gene, CDR1 is LNHNV and CDR2 is YYDKDF (reference sequence). Trimming shortened V by 9 bases and J by 0 bases, and 19 bases separated the two germline ends. The CDR3 is CATEVDPGISTDTQYF. The DNA for the CDR3 is TGTGCCACAGAAGTGGACCCGGGGATTAGCACAGATACGCAGTATTTT.

The rearrangement links TRBV9 to TRBJ2-7; 8 nucleotides line up with TRBD2. CDR3 length: 15 amino acids. The trim removed 0 bases at V and 0 bases at J, leaving 2 bases unmatched. Germline values: CDR1 SGDLS, CDR2 YYNGEE. The CDR3 coding sequence is TGTGCCAGCAGCGTAGCGGGGGGGAGCTCCTACGAGCAGTACTTC. Protein sequence: CASSVAGGSSYEQYF.